These 32 T cell receptor beta chains originate from one sample sequenced in a study of neurological immune-mediated disorders. Each CDR3 protein is one row after TCRdb ran MiXCR on the 5' RACE reads. The table lists approximately 32,000 distinct CDR3 sequences, over 12% of them singletons. The specimen sequenced was PBMCs. These receptors all stem from an older man in good health.

V usage is TRBV12-2 and J usage is TRBJ2-3; TRBD1, the D gene given by the table, was not confirmed from the DNA. TRBV12-2 has pseudogene status. The CDR3 contains 16 residues. The CDR3 bases are TGTGCAAGTCGCTTGACCCGGGACAGGGTCACAGATAAGCAGTATTTT. It codes for CASRLTRDRVTDKQYF.

This clonotype showed up many times. J is TRBJ2-7 and V is TRBV15, with D perhaps matching TRBD1 (6 bases). V dropped 5 bases and J dropped 1 base, with 9 bases sitting between them. CDR3 length: 13 residues. In germline, CDR1 is LNHNV, CDR2 YYDKDF (reference sequence). CDR3 DNA: TGTGCCACCAGCCGGGACATTTCCTACGAGCAGTACTTC. This codes for CATSRDISYEQYF.

This clonotype was recorded at least ten times. The rearrangement joins TRBV7-2 to TRBJ1-6; unclear D gene. CDR3 length: 12 amino acids. Germline-derived CDR1 and CDR2 are SGHTA and FQGNSA. V was cut by 3 bases and J by 7 bases, with 4 bases left in between. CDR3 DNA: TGTGCCAGCAGCTTCCTCAATTCACCCCTCCACTTT. Translation: CASSFLNSPLHF.

The table lists this clonotype with many counts. The chain combines TRBV7-9 with TRBJ1-2, with D possibly being TRBD1 (5 bases). CDR3 size: 12 residues. Germline CDR1 and CDR2: SEHNR and FQNEAQ (reference sequence). V lost 4 bases to trimming and J lost 10 bases, with 13 bases between them. CDR3 sequence (DNA): TGTGCCAGCAGCTACTCACAGGATCCCTACACCTTC. Encoded protein: CASSYSQDPYTF.

This clonotype was seen many times. The chain combines TRBV7-2 with TRBJ1-2; perhaps TRBD1 as D (5 bases). CDR1 SGHTA and CDR2 FQGNSA come from the germline V gene. V lost 5 bases and J 4 bases, leaving 11 bases between the germline ends. The length of the CDR3 is 13 residues. CDR3 DNA: TGTGCCAGCAGCGACGGCAGGGCCTATGGCTACACCTTC. Protein product: CASSDGRAYGYTF. Looking up the rest from reference TRBV7-2 and TRBJ1-2 gives the full variable domain: GAGVSQSPSNKVTEKGKDVELRCDPISGHTALYWYRQSLGQGLEFLIYFQGNSAPDKSGLPSDRFSAERTGGSVSTLTIQRTQQEDSAVYLCASSDGRAYGYTFGSGTRLTVV.

This clonotype appeared many times. The V call is TRBV15, the J call TRBJ2-5; possible D gene TRBD1, 6 bases. Between the trimmed V and J ends, which lost 5 bases and 4 bases, there was a span of 14 bases. Germline assignment: CDR1 LNHNV and CDR2 YYDKDF (reference sequence). The CDR3 length is 14 residues. The CDR3 region has the DNA TGTGCCACCAGCCCACAGGGATACTTAGAGACCCAGTACTTC. Protein product: CATSPQGYLETQYF.

This sequence joins TRBV20-1 and TRBJ2-7; the match to TRBD2 covers 11 bases. V lost 6 bases, J lost 0 bases, and 4 bases stayed unmatched. The CDR3 sequence is 14 residues long. The germline gives CDR1 DFQATT, CDR2 SNEGSKA (reference sequence). The CDR3 loop is CSAPTSGSSYEQYF. DNA for the CDR3: TGCAGTGCACCTACTAGCGGGAGCTCCTACGAGCAGTACTTC.

This chain uses TRBV10-3 with TRBJ1-6; D is uncertain. V was trimmed by 5 bases and J by 9 bases, leaving 14 bases between them. The germline gives CDR1 ENHRY, CDR2 SYGVKD. The CDR3 loop spans 14 amino acids. As DNA, the CDR3 is TGTGCCATCAGTAAGGAACGGGCTATTTCACCCCTCCACTTT. Protein product: CAISKERAISPLHF.

This clonotype was picked up many times. V usage is TRBV7-2 and J usage is TRBJ2-7, with 9 nucleotides matching TRBD1. Losses at the gene ends were 2 bases for V and 4 bases for J; bases not matched to a gene: 18. From germline, CDR1 is SGHTA and CDR2 FQGNSA. This CDR3 has 19 residues. For the CDR3, the DNA is TGTGCCAGCAGCTTATCGGTGGTACCGGGACAGGGTGTCCCGTACGAGCAGTACTTC. This encodes CASSLSVVPGQGVPYEQYF.

This clonotype was recorded many times. V and J are TRBV12-3 or TRBV12-4 and TRBJ2-1, with D possibly matching TRBD2 (5 bases). V was shortened by 5 bases and J by 3 bases, with 11 bases between the two germline ends. The CDR3 runs 14 residues. The DNA of the CDR3 is TGTGCCAGCAGTCCCGAGAGGGTCTACAATGAGCAGTTCTTC. Amino acids: CASSPERVYNEQFF.

This clonotype was detected ten times or more. This chain connects TRBV12-3 or TRBV12-4 to TRBJ1-3; the D is unclear. The CDR3 sequence is 15 residues long. Trimming removed 5 bases at V and 3 bases at J, with 14 bases between. The CDR3 region is CASSPQLGSGNTIYF. For the CDR3, the DNA is TGTGCCAGCAGTCCCCAATTAGGAAGTGGAAACACCATATATTTT.

Ten or more counts support this clonotype. The chain couples TRBV29-1 to TRBJ2-5, with D possibly called TRBD1 or TRBD2 (6 bases each). This CDR3 region has 13 residues. V was shortened by 4 bases and J by 5 bases, with 14 bases between the two germline ends. The germline V gene has CDR1 SQVTM and CDR2 ANQGSEA. The CDR3 spells CSVVFSGGETQYF. For the CDR3, the DNA is TGCAGCGTTGTGTTTTCCGGGGGCGAGACCCAGTACTTC. The full variable domain, rest sourced from reference TRBV29-1 and TRBJ2-5, is SAVISQKPSRDICQRGTSLTIQCQVDSQVTMMFWYRQQPGQSLTLIATANQGSEATYESGFVIDKFPISRPNLTFSTLTVSNMSPEDSSIYLCSVVFSGGETQYFGPGTRLLVL.

This clonotype was recorded at least ten times. The chain is built from TRBV2 and TRBJ2-6; the match to TRBD1 covers 11 bases. The CDR3 totals 16 residues. Trimming cost V 6 bases and J 4 bases; bases outside gene matches: 5. Per germline, CDR1 SNHLY and CDR2 FYNNEI. CDR3 sequence: CASRGQGALGANVLTF. In DNA form, the CDR3 reads TGTGCCAGCAGAGGACAGGGGGCTTTGGGGGCCAACGTCCTGACTTTC.

The V call is TRBV19, the J call TRBJ2-1; 11 bases are shared with TRBD2. This CDR3 comprises 15 residues. Losses at the gene ends were 7 bases for V and 11 bases for J; bases not matched to a gene: 13. The V gene's germline CDR1 is LNHDA and CDR2 SQIVND (reference sequence). CDR3 loop: CASTLAGGPSSKQFF. The CDR3 coding sequence is TGTGCCAGTACCCTAGCGGGGGGCCCATCTTCTAAGCAGTTCTTC.

This clonotype showed up many times. The chain recombines TRBV20-1 with TRBJ2-5, with D perhaps matching TRBD2 (6 bases). There are 16 residues in the CDR3. V lost 3 bases to trimming and J lost 0 bases, with 17 bases between them. CDR1 and CDR2 (germline): DFQATT, SNEGSKA (reference sequence). The CDR3 region is CSARSLWRGYQETQYF. Here the CDR3 DNA reads TGCAGTGCTAGGTCATTATGGCGGGGATACCAAGAGACCCAGTACTTC.

The chain recombines TRBV3-1 with TRBJ1-1, with D perhaps matching TRBD1 (5 bases). CDR3 length: 12 residues. Germline V gives CDR1 LGHDT, CDR2 YNNKEL (reference sequence). Trimming stripped 2 bases from V and 7 bases from J, with 8 bases between. The CDR3 region is CASSQTTDEAFF. The CDR3, as DNA: TGTGCCAGCAGCCAAACGACAGATGAAGCTTTCTTT.

V usage is TRBV7-2 and J usage is TRBJ2-7; D unclear. This CDR3 is 14 amino acids long. From germline, CDR1 is SGHTA and CDR2 FQGNSA. The V end lost 9 bases, the J end lost 1 base, and 16 bases lay between the germline ends. Written as DNA, the CDR3 is TGTGCCAGTAGCCCGGCCGTCGCTTCCTACGAGCAGTACTTC. This sequence encodes CASSPAVASYEQYF.

This clonotype was seen at least ten times. CDR3 coding DNA: TGCAGTGCTAGTACCATTGCGGGACTAGCGGTCCAAAAAGGCAATGAGCAGTTCTTC. It specifies CSASTIAGLAVQKGNEQFF. V is TRBV20-1 and J is TRBJ2-1, with 11 positions matching TRBD2. The CDR3 is 19 amino acids. V shed 3 bases and J 6 bases; nucleotides not matched to a gene: 19. From germline, CDR1 is DFQATT and CDR2 SNEGSKA (reference sequence).

The rearrangement uses TRBV28 and TRBJ2-1; perhaps TRBD2 as D (6 bases). The CDR3 is made up of 13 amino acids. Germline CDR1 reads MDHEN; CDR2 reads SYDVKM. Trimming took off 10 bases at V and 4 bases at J, with 14 bases between the two ends. The CDR3 protein is CAIRDWNYNEQFF. In nucleotides, the CDR3 is TGTGCCATCCGGGACTGGAATTACAATGAGCAGTTCTTC. Full variable domain (remainder filled in from reference TRBV28 and TRBJ2-1): DVKVTQSSRYLVKRTGEKVFLECVQDMDHENMFWYRQDPGLGLRLIYFSYDVKMKEKGDIPEGYSVSREKKERFSLILESASTNQTSMYLCAIRDWNYNEQFFGPGTRLTVL.

This clonotype was seen at least ten times. V gene TRBV4-2 combines with J gene TRBJ1-2; 7 positions agree with TRBD1. There are 14 residues in the CDR3. The trim removed 3 bases at V and 2 bases at J, leaving 3 bases unmatched. Germline CDR1 reads LGHNA; CDR2 reads YNFKEQ. This chain's CDR3 is CASSHSTGNYGYTF. DNA of the CDR3: TGTGCCAGCAGCCACTCGACAGGGAACTATGGCTACACCTTC.

This clonotype has at least ten counts. The V call is TRBV20-1, the J call TRBJ2-3; D might be TRBD2 (5 bases). The CDR3 is 14 amino acids. The germline gives CDR1 DFQATT, CDR2 SNEGSKA (reference sequence). The V end lost 5 bases, the J end lost 2 bases, and 14 bases lay between the germline ends. CDR3 amino acids: CSAGSGLVTDTQYF. In DNA, the CDR3 is TGCAGTGCTGGCAGCGGATTGGTCACAGATACGCAGTATTTT.

This clonotype was counted many times. The chain recombines TRBV9 with TRBJ2-3; 7 bases align to TRBD2. Germline-derived CDR1 and CDR2 are SGDLS and YYNGEE. The V gene end was trimmed by 4 bases and the J gene end by 0 bases; junction bases not matched to a gene: 5. The CDR3 extends over 15 amino acids. CDR3 coding DNA: TGTGCCAGCAGCCCCTGGGACTATAGCACAGATACGCAGTATTTT. It specifies CASSPWDYSTDTQYF.

This clonotype has a count of ten or more. The chain employs TRBV7-9 and TRBJ2-7; possibly TRBD1 for D (7 bases). Germline V gene lookup returns CDR1 SEHNR and CDR2 FQNEAQ (reference sequence). The CDR3 consists of 18 residues. With 0 bases removed from V and 2 bases from J, the gap between germline ends came to 20 bases. The CDR3 here is CASSLARGPGASPYEQYF. Here the CDR3 DNA reads TGTGCCAGCAGCTTAGCGAGGGGGCCGGGGGCCTCCCCCTACGAGCAGTACTTC.

This clonotype was counted a few times. As DNA, the CDR3 is TGCAGTGCAGGGACGGCGGGGGGGAACAATGAGCAGTTCTTC. It is translated as CSAGTAGGNNEQFF. This sequence joins TRBV20-1 and TRBJ2-1; 9 bases are shared with TRBD2. V was pared by 6 bases and J by 5 bases, with 8 bases of the junction left unmatched. CDR3 length equals 14 residues. Germline V gene sequence: CDR1 DFQATT, CDR2 SNEGSKA (reference sequence).

Many counts were recorded for this clonotype. The chain carries TRBV12-3 or TRBV12-4 and TRBJ2-7; D not certain. V lost 2 bases and J lost 5, with 7 bases in between. The CDR3 is 12 amino acids. CDR3 DNA sequence: TGTGCCAGCAGTTTATGGGGAAACGAGCAGTACTTC. It translates to CASSLWGNEQYF.

This clonotype appeared a few times. The chain links TRBV20-1 to TRBJ2-2; possible D gene TRBD1, 6 bases. This CDR3 has 17 residues. The germline V gene encodes CDR1 DFQATT and CDR2 SNEGSKA (reference sequence). The ends were cut back, 1 base at V and 0 bases at J, with 15 bases in the middle. CDR3 sequence: CSARVKNRDSNTGELFF. DNA for the CDR3: TGCAGTGCTAGAGTAAAAAACAGGGATTCGAACACCGGGGAGCTGTTTTTT.

This clonotype appeared many times. The V call is TRBV5-1, the J call TRBJ2-7, with D hard to call. V was shortened by 0 bases and J by 0 bases, with 13 bases between the two germline ends. Germline values: CDR1 SGHRS, CDR2 YFSETQ. The CDR3 runs to 16 residues. DNA for the CDR3: TGCGCCAGCAGCTTGGATCCAGCTGGGCTCTCCTACGAGCAGTACTTC. Protein: CASSLDPAGLSYEQYF.

In this sample, this clonotype turned up many times. The gene calls are TRBV9 and TRBJ1-2; TRBD1 might be the D (6 bases). CDR3 length: 12 amino acids. The germline V gene encodes CDR1 SGDLS and CDR2 YYNGEE. V was cut by 4 bases and J by 5 bases, with 9 bases left in between. CDR3 bases: TGTGCCAGCAGCCCAGGGGATTATGGCTACACCTTC. This encodes CASSPGDYGYTF.

In its sample, this clonotype was seen many times. The chain joins TRBV27 to TRBJ2-1; the match to TRBD2 covers 9 bases. Germline CDR1 MNHEY, CDR2 SMNVEV (reference sequence). V trimming: 5 bases; J trimming: 4 bases; junction bases outside the gene matches: 6. The length of the CDR3 is 15 residues. The CDR3 DNA reads as TGTGCCAGCAGTCCCATAACTAGCGGGTACAATGAGCAGTTCTTC. Translating gives CASSPITSGYNEQFF.

There are many counts of this clonotype. The chain has TRBV12-3 or TRBV12-4 and TRBJ1-6; 10 bases are shared with TRBD1. The CDR3 loop spans 20 amino acids. V lost 1 base, J lost 5 bases, and 14 bases stayed unmatched. The CDR3 here is CASSLEPPGQGFFHNSPLHF. The CDR3 DNA reads as TGTGCCAGCAGTTTAGAACCCCCGGGACAGGGGTTTTTCCATAATTCACCCCTCCACTTT.

In its sample, this clonotype was seen many times. V usage is TRBV5-8 and J usage is TRBJ1-5; 10 bases are shared with TRBD1. The CDR3 loop spans 17 amino acids. The trim removed 3 bases at V and 4 bases at J, leaving 10 bases unmatched. Per germline, CDR1 SGHTS and CDR2 YDEGEE. In DNA form, the CDR3 reads TGTGCCAGCAGCTGGGGACAGGGGCGGGCACCAAATCAGCCCCAGCATTTT. Protein product: CASSWGQGRAPNQPQHF.

The V and J genes are TRBV18 and TRBJ2-2, with 8 bases aligning to TRBD1. Germline-derived CDR1 and CDR2 are KGHSH and LQKENI. V was clipped by 3 bases and J by 5 bases; unmatched bases: 8. The CDR3 loop spans 16 amino acids. CDR3 loop: CASSPSQGARTGELFF. CDR3 bases: TGTGCCAGCTCACCTAGCCAGGGGGCGCGGACCGGGGAGCTGTTTTTT.